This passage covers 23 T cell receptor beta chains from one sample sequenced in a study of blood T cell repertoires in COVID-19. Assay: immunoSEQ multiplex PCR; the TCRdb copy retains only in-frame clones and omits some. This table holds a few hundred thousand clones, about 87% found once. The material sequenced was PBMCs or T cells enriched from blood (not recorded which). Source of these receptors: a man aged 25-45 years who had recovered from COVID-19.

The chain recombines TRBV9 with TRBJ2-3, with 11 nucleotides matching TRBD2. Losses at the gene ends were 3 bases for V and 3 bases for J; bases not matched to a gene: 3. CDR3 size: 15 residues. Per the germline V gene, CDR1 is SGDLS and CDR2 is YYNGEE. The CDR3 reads CASSGLAGRTDTQYF. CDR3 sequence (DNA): TGTGCCAGCAGCGGACTAGCGGGGAGGACAGATACGCAGTATTTT.

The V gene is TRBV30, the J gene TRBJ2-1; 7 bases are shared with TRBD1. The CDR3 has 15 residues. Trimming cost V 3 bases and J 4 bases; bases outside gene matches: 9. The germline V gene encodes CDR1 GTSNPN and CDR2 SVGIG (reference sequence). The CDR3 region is CAWRLRQGVYNEQFF. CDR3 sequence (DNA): TGTGCCTGGAGATTAAGGCAGGGGGTTTACAATGAGCAGTTCTTC.

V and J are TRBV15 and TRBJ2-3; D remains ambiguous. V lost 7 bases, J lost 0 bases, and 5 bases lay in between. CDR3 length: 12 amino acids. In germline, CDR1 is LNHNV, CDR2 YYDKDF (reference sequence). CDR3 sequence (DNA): TGTGCCACCACCTCGAGCACAGATACGCAGTATTTT. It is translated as CATTSSTDTQYF.

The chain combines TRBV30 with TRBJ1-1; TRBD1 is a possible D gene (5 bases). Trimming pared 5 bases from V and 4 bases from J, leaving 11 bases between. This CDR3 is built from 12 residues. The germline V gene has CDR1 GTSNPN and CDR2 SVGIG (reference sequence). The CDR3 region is CAWYSGGTEAFF. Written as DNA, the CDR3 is TGTGCCTGGTATTCCGGGGGCACTGAAGCTTTCTTT.

The CDR3 DNA reads TGTGCCAGCAGCCCCCGTCCCGGGACAGGGGCCGGTAATCAGCCCCAGCATTTT. Its protein product is CASSPRPGTGAGNQPQHF. The chain carries TRBV3-1 (or the pseudogene TRBV3-2) and TRBJ1-5, with 10 bases lining up with TRBD1. Trimming removed 4 bases from V and 4 bases from J; junction bases left unmatched: 13. The CDR3 totals 18 residues. CDR1 and CDR2 from the germline V gene are LGHDT and YNNKEL (reference sequence).

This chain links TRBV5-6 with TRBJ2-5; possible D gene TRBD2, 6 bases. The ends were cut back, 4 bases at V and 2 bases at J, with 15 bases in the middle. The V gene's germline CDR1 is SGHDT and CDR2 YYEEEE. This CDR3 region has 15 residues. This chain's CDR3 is CASSPGAGRQETQYF. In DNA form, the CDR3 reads TGTGCCAGCAGCCCCGGGGCGGGGAGGCAAGAGACCCAGTACTTC.

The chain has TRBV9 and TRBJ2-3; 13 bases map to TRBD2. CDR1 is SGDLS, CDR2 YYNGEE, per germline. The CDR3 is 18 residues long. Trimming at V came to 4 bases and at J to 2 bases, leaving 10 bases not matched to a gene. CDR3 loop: CASSTGTSGVTSTDTQYF. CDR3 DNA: TGTGCCAGCAGCACTGGGACTAGCGGGGTTACGTCCACAGATACGCAGTATTTT.

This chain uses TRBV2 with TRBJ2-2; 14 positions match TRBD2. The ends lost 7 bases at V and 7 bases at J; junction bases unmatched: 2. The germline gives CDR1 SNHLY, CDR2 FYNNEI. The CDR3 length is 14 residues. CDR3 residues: CASTGLAGGGELFF. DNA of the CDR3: TGTGCCAGCACCGGACTAGCGGGGGGCGGGGAGCTGTTTTTT.

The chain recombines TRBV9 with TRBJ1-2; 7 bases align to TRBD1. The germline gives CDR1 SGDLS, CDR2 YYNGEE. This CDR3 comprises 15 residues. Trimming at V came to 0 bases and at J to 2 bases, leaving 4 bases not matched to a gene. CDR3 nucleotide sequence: TGTGCCAGCAGCGTAGCACAGGACAGGAACTATGGCTACACCTTC. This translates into CASSVAQDRNYGYTF. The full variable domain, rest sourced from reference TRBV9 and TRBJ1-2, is DSGVTQTPKHLITATGQRVTLRCSPRSGDLSVYWYQQSLDQGLQFLIQYYNGEERAKGNILERFSAQQFPDLHSELNLSSLELGDSALYFCASSVAQDRNYGYTFGSGTRLTVV.

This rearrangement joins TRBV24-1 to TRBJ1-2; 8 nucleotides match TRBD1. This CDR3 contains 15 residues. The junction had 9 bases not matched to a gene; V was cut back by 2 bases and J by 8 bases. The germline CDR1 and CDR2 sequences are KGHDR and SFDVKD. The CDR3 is CATSDSRQGAAGYTF. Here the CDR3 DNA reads TGTGCCACCAGTGATTCGCGCCAGGGGGCAGCCGGCTACACCTTC.

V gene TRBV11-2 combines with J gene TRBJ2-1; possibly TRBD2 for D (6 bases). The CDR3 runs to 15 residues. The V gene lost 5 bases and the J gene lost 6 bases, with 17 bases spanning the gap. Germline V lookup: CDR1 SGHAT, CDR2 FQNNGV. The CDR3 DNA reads TGTGCCAGCAGCCTCGGAGGTGCGGGAAGCAATGAGCAGTTCTTC. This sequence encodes CASSLGGAGSNEQFF.

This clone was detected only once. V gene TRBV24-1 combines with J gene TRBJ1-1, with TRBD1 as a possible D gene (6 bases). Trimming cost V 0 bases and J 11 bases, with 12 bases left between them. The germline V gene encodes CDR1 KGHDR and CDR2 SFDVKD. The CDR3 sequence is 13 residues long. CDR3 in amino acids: CATSDLGGRGAFF. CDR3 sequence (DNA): TGTGCCACCAGTGATTTGGGGGGCAGGGGTGCTTTCTTT.

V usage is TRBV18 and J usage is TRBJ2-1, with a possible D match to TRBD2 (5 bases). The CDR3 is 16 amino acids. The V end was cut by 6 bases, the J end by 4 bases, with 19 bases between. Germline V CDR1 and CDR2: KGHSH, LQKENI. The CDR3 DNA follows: TGTGCCAGCTCGCGGGCTGGTTTACTAGGTTACAATGAGCAGTTCTTC. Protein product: CASSRAGLLGYNEQFF.

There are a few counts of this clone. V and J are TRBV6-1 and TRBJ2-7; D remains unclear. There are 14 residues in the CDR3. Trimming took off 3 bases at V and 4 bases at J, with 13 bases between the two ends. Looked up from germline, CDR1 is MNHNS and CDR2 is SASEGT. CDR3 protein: CASSEHAAYYEQYF. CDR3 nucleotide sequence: TGTGCCAGCAGTGAGCACGCAGCGTATTACGAGCAGTACTTC.

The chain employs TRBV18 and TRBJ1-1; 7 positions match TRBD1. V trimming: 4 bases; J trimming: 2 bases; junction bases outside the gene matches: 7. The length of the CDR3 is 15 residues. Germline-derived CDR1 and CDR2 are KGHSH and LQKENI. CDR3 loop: CASSQQGQPNTEAFF. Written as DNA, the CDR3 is TGTGCCAGCTCACAGCAGGGACAGCCAAACACTGAAGCTTTCTTT.

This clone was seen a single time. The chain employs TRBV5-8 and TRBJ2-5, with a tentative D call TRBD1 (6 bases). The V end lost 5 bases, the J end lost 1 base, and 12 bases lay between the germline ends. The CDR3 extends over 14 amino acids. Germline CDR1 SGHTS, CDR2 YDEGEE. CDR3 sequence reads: CASSLRQVQETQYF. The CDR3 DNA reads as TGTGCCAGCAGTTTGAGACAGGTCCAAGAGACCCAGTACTTC. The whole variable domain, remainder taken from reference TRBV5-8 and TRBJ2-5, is EAGVTQSPTHLIKTRGQQATLRCSPISGHTSVYWYQQALGLGLQFLLWYDEGEERNRGNFPPRFSGRQFPNYSSELNVNALELEDSALYLCASSLRQVQETQYFGPGTRLLVL.

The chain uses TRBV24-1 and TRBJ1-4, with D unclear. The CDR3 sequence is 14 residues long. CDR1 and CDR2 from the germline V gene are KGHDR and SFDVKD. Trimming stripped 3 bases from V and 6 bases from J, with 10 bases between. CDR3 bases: TGTGCCACCAGTGATCCGGGTCTCGATGAAAAACTGTTTTTT. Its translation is CATSDPGLDEKLFF.

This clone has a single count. CDR3 region: CASSLEATANYGYTF. In nucleotides, the CDR3 is TGTGCCAGCAGCTTGGAAGCGACAGCTAACTATGGCTACACCTTC. The chain has TRBV5-5 and TRBJ1-2; possible D gene TRBD1, 5 bases. This CDR3 is built from 15 residues. The V gene lost 0 bases and the J gene lost 0 bases, with 9 bases spanning the gap. Germline V gene lookup returns CDR1 SGHKS and CDR2 YYEKEE (reference sequence).

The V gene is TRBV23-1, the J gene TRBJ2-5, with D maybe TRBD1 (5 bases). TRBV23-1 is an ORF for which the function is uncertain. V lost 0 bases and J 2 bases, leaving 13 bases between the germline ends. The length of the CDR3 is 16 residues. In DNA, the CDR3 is TGCGCCAGCAGTCAATCCCTCGAAGACAGACAAGAGACCCAGTACTTC. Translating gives CASSQSLEDRQETQYF.

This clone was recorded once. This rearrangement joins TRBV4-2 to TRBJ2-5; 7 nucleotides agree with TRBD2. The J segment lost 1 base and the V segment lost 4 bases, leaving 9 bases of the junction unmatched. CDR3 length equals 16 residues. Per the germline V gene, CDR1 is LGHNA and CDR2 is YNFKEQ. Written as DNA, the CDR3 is TGTGCCAGCAGCCTCCGAGCGGGCGGGGGCCAAGAGACCCAGTACTTC. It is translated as CASSLRAGGGQETQYF.

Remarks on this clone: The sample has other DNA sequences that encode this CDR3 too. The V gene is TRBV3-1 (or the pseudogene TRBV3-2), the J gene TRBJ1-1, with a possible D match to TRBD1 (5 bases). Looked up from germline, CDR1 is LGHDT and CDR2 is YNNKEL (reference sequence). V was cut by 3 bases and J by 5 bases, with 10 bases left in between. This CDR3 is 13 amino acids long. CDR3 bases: TGTGCCAGCAGCCAGGAGGGGCGGACTGAAGCTTTCTTT. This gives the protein CASSQEGRTEAFF.

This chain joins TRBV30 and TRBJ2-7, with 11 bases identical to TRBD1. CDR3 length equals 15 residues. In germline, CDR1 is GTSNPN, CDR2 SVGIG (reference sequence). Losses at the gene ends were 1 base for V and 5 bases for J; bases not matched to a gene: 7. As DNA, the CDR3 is TGTGCCTGGAGTGGAACCGGGACAGGGGGAGACGAGCAGTACTTC. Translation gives CAWSGTGTGGDEQYF. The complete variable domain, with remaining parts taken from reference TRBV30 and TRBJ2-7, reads SQTIHQWPATLVQPVGSPLSLECTVEGTSNPNLYWYRQAAGRGLQLLFYSVGIGQISSEVPQNLSASRPQDRQFILSSKKLLLSDSGFYLCAWSGTGTGGDEQYFGPGTRLTVT.

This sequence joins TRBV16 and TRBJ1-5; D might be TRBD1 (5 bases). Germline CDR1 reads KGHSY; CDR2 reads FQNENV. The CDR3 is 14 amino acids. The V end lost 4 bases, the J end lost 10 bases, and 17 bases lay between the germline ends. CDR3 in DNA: TGTGCCAGCAGCCCCGGGACTCCCAGGGATCCCCAGCATTTT. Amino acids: CASSPGTPRDPQHF.